Below, 2 T cell receptor beta chains from the same sample are listed, as sequenced in a study of blood T cell repertoires in COVID-19. Assay: immunoSEQ multiplex PCR; the TCRdb copy retains only in-frame clones and omits some. The sample carries around 300,000 clones, about nine tenths recorded once. The sample consisted of PBMCs or T cells enriched from blood (not recorded which). The receptors shown here come from a young woman who had recovered from COVID-19.

This chain connects TRBV7-9 to TRBJ2-5; D remains unclear. V lost 0 bases to trimming and J lost 4 bases, with 6 bases between them. CDR1 and CDR2 (germline): SEHNR, FQNEAQ (reference sequence). CDR3 size: 13 residues. CDR3 nucleotides: TGTGCCAGCAGCTTAGCATCGTCAGAGACCCAGTACTTC. As protein: CASSLASSETQYF.

The chain uses TRBV11-3 and TRBJ2-3, with 7 bases lining up with TRBD1. V lost 5 bases and J lost 1; bases outside the gene matches: 9. The CDR3 has 16 residues. Germline V gene data show CDR1 as SGHNT and CDR2 as YENEEA. The CDR3 coding sequence is TGTGCCAGCAGCCCCCGACAGGGTACGGGCACAGATACGCAGTATTTT. It translates to CASSPRQGTGTDTQYF.